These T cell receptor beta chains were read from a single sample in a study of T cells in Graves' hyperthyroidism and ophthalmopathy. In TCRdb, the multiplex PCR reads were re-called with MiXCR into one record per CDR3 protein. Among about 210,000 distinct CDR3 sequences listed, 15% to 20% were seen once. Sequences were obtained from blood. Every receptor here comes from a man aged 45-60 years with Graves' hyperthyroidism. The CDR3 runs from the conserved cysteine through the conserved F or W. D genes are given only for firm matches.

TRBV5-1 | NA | CASDLGSGSYNEQFF
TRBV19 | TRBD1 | CASSIGQGNYGYTF
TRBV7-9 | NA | CASSRAGTEAFF
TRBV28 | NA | CASSQNAFSGHEQYF
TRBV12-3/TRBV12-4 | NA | CASTRDMGQPQHF
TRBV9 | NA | CASSVGVSALHEQYF
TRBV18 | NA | CASSPKTGNEQFF
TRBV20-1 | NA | CSARPGFETQYF
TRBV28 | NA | CASSMTLTSNQPQHF
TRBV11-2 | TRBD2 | CASSPTPQRGLQETQYF
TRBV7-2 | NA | CASSLGSITGANVLTF
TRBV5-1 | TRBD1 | CASSLGGQGGNEKLFF
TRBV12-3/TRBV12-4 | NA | CASSLLAGAYEQYF
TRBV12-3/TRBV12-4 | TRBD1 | CASSFGQANYEQYF
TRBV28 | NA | CASSLGRGSSYNEQFF
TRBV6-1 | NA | CASTLVPDSPLHF
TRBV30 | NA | CAWRRWGYEQYF
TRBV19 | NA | CASSIGEGNYEQYF
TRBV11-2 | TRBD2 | CASSLVRLAGYSYEQYF
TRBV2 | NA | CASSDLASGANVLTF
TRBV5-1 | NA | CASSFDGRNQPQHF
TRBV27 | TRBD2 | CASSPRTSGRAYNEQFF
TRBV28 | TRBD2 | CASSSPVAGASETQYF
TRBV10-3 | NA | CAISESWDDEQFF
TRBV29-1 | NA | CSVEEDEKLFF
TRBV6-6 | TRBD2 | CASSYSWREASSSYEQYF
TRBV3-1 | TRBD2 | CASSPLGLAGGTDTQYF
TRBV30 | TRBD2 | CAWSGVIAGAPEQYF
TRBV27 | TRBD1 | CASSLSGTGPSYEQYF
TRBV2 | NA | CASRDTSRSGYTF
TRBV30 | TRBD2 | CAWRGTSGTLVDIQYF
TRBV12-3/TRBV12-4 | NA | CASSDRGQRGNQPQHF
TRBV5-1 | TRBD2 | CASSLRAGVNYEQYF
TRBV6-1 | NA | CASSYREGTDTQYF
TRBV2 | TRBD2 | CASNREAGDTQYF
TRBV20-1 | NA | CSARDTGAYEQYF
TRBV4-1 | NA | CASSQDWDRGETQYF
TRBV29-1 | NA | CSVEDGNSYNEQFF
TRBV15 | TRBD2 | CATSREREGDEQFF
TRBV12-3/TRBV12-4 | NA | CASSPDRLPGAYGYTF
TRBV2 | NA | CASSPPNEQFF
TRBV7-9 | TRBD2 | CASSLRLAGYNEQFF